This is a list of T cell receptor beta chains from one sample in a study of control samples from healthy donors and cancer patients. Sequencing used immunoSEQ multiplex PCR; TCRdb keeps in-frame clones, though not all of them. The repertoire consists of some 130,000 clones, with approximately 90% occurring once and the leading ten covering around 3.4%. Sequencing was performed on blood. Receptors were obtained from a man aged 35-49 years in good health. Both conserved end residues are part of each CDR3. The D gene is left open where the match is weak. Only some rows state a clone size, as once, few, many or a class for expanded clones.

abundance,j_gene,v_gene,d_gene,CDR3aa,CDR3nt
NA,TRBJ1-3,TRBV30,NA,CASNQPLGSGNTIYF,TGTGCCTCCAACCAACCCCTAGGCTCTGGAAACACCATATATTTT
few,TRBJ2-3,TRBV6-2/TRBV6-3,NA,CASSYVGGDTDTQYF,TGTGCCAGCAGTTACGTAGGGGGGGACACAGATACGCAGTATTTT
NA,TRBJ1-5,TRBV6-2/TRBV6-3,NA,CASSRDSSNQPQHF,TGTGCCAGCAGCCGGGACTCTAGCAATCAGCCCCAGCATTTT
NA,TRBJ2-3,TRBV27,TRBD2,CASSTLSGGKDTQYF,TGTGCCAGCAGTACCCTTAGCGGGGGAAAAGATACGCAGTATTTT
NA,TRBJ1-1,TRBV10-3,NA,CAITSGQNTEAFF,TGTGCCATCACCTCAGGGCAGAACACTGAAGCTTTCTTT
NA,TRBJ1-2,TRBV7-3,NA,CASSPAPNYGYTF,TGTGCCAGCAGCCCCGCACCAAACTATGGCTACACCTTC
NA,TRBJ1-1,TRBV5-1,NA,CASSFNNALERAFF,TGCGCCAGCAGCTTCAACAATGCATTGGAGCGAGCTTTCTTT
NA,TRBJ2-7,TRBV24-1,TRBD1,CATSDGTVVNEQYF,TGTGCCACCAGTGATGGGACAGTCGTCAACGAGCAGTACTTC
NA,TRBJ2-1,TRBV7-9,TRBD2,CASSSGLADPWNEQFF,TGTGCCAGCAGCTCGGGACTAGCGGATCCTTGGAATGAGCAGTTCTTC
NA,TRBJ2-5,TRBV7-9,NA,CASSLYQETQYF,TGTGCCAGCAGCCTGTACCAAGAGACCCAGTACTTC
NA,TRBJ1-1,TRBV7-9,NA,CASSLGINTEAFF,TGTGCCAGCAGCTTAGGGATTAACACTGAAGCTTTCTTT
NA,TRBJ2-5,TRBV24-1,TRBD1,CATSDSLDRVQETQYF,TGTGCCACCAGTGATTCCCTAGACAGGGTTCAAGAGACCCAGTACTTC
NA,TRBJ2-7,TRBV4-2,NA,CASSQVGLREDEQYF,TGTGCCAGCAGCCAAGTTGGGCTTCGAGAAGACGAGCAGTACTTC
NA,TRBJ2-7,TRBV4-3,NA,CASSQDRDRGYEQYF,TGCGCCAGCAGCCAAGATAGGGATCGGGGGTACGAGCAGTACTTC
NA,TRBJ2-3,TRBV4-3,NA,CASSQEGGRSSTDTQYF,TGCGCCAGCAGCCAAGAGGGGGGGCGATCTAGCACAGATACGCAGTATTTT
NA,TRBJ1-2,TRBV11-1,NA,CASSPDEAEGYTF,TGTGCCAGCAGCCCGGACGAGGCGGAAGGCTACACCTTC
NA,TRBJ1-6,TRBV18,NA,CASSPREGSYNSPLHF,TGTGCCAGCTCACCAAGGGAGGGTTCCTATAATTCACCCCTCCACTTT
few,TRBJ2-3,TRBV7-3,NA,CASSHGLRADTQYF,TGTGCCAGCAGCCACGGGCTCCGGGCAGATACGCAGTATTTT
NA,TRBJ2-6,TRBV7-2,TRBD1,CASSLGSGQGRAGANVLTF,TGTGCCAGCAGCTTAGGTTCGGGACAGGGGAGGGCTGGGGCCAACGTCCTGACTTTC
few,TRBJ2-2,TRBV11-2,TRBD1,CASSRGTGPSGELFF,TGTGCCAGCAGCCGGGGGACAGGACCCTCCGGGGAGCTGTTTTTT
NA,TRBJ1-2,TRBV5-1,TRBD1,CASSPGQGMVYGYTF,TGCGCCAGCAGCCCGGGACAGGGAATGGTTTATGGCTACACCTTC
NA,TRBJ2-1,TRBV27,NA,CASSTSGVYNEQFF,TGTGCCAGCAGTACCTCCGGGGTGTACAATGAGCAGTTCTTC
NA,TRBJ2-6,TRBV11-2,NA,CASSSGSISGANVLTF,TGTGCCAGCAGCTCCGGGTCCATCTCTGGGGCCAACGTCCTGACTTTC
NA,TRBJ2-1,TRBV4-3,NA,CASSQVGGGGEQFF,TGCGCCAGCAGCCAAGTTGGAGGGGGCGGGGAGCAGTTCTTC
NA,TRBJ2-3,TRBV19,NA,CASTPGFSTDTQYF,TGTGCCAGTACACCGGGGTTTAGCACAGATACGCAGTATTTT
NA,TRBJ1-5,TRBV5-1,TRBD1,CASSQGQGSQPQHF,TGCGCCAGCAGCCAGGGACAGGGGAGTCAGCCCCAGCATTTT
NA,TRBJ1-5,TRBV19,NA,CASSERDQPQHF,TGTGCCAGTAGTGAGCGCGATCAGCCCCAGCATTTT
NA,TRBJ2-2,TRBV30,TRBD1,CAWRAQGAGELFF,TGTGCCTGGAGGGCGCAGGGGGCCGGGGAGCTGTTTTTT
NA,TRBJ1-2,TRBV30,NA,CAWSRRTNGYTF,TGTGCCTGGAGTCGAAGGACAAATGGCTACACCTTC
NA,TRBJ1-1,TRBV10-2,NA,CASSGLRDMNTEAFF,TGCGCCAGCAGTGGGCTAAGGGACATGAACACTGAAGCTTTCTTT
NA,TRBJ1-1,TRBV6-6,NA,CASSYPGASNTEAFF,TGTGCCAGCAGTTACCCTGGAGCTTCGAACACTGAAGCTTTCTTT
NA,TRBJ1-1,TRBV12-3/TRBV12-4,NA,CASNLGVEAFF,TGTGCCAGCAATTTAGGGGTTGAAGCTTTCTTT
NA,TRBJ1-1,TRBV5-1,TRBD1,CASSLGQGGNTEAFF,TGCGCCAGCAGCTTGGGACAGGGCGGGAACACTGAAGCTTTCTTT
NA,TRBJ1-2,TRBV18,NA,CASSPRLGQINGYTF,TGTGCCAGCTCACCGCGATTAGGACAGATAAATGGCTACACCTTC
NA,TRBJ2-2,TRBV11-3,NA,CASSLEMQGPGELFF,TGTGCCAGCAGCTTAGAGATGCAGGGCCCCGGGGAGCTGTTTTTT
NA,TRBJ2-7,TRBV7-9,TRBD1,CASSSRDRGREQYF,TGTGCCAGCAGCTCCCGGGACAGGGGGCGAGAGCAGTACTTC
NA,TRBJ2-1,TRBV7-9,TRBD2,CASSEPGLAIRTFF,TGTGCCAGCAGCGAGCCGGGACTAGCGATTCGGACGTTCTTC
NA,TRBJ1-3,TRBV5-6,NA,CASSFSPSFSGNTIYF,TGTGCCAGCAGTTTTTCCCCCTCGTTCTCTGGAAACACCATATATTTT
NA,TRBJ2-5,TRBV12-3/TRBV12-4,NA,CASSASAGQTQYF,TGTGCCAGCAGTGCGTCGGCGGGGCAGACCCAGTACTTC
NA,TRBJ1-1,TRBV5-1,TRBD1,CASSFTGAGTEAFF,TGCGCCAGCAGCTTTACAGGGGCTGGCACTGAAGCTTTCTTT
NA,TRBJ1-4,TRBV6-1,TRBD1,CASSEWGDNRGEKLFF,TGTGCCAGCAGTGAATGGGGGGACAACAGGGGTGAAAAACTGTTTTTT
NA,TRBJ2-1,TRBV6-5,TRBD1,CASRTGDGYNEQFF,TGTGCCAGCAGGACAGGGGATGGCTACAATGAGCAGTTCTTC
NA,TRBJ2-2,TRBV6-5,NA,CASRSGGQGNGELFF,TGTGCCAGCAGGTCCGGGGGCCAGGGGAACGGGGAGCTGTTTTTT
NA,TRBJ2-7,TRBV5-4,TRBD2,CASSLYRTSGSYEQYF,TGTGCCAGCAGCTTGTACCGGACTAGCGGGTCCTACGAGCAGTACTTC
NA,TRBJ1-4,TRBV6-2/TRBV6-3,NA,CASSLRRNNEKLFF,TGTGCCAGCAGTTTGAGACGGAATAATGAAAAACTGTTTTTT
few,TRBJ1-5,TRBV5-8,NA,CASSLGLNSNQPQHF,TGTGCCAGCAGCTTGGGACTCAATAGCAATCAGCCCCAGCATTTT
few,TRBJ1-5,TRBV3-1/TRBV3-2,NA,CASSQGLNQPQHF,TGTGCCAGCAGCCAAGGTTTAAATCAGCCCCAGCATTTT
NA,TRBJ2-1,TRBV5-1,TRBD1,CASSPRQGAYNEQFF,TGCGCCAGCAGCCCCCGACAGGGTGCATACAATGAGCAGTTCTTC
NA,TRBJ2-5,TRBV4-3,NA,CASSQGFYPSTAVGETQYF,TGCGCCAGCAGCCAAGGTTTCTATCCGTCGACTGCGGTGGGGGAGACCCAGTACTTC
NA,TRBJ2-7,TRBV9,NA,CASSESLGSYEQYF,TGTGCCAGCAGCGAATCGCTCGGCTCCTACGAGCAGTACTTC
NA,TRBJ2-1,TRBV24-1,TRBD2,CATSVGAGLGSYNEQFF,TGTGCCACCAGTGTAGGAGCGGGGTTGGGCTCCTACAATGAGCAGTTCTTC
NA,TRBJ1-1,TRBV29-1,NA,CSVGASRDTEAFF,TGCAGCGTGGGGGCCAGCCGCGACACTGAAGCTTTCTTT
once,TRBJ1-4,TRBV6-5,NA,CASSGTATNEKLFF,TGTGCCAGCAGCGGGACGGCAACTAATGAAAAACTGTTTTTT
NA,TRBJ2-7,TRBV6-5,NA,CASSPQTSTYEQYF,TGTGCCAGCAGTCCCCAGACTAGTACCTACGAGCAGTACTTC